One sample yielded the 27 T cell receptor beta chains listed below, sequenced in a study of T cell repertoires in cytomegalovirus infection. For these receptors, no antigen is known. From the reads, TCRdb called clonotypes with MiXCR, one entry per CDR3 protein. The table includes 650,000 to 900,000 distinct CDR3 sequences, 30% to 35% detected once. Here the sequenced sample was cultured CD8+ T cells from PBMCs, taken from culture after CMV antigen stimulation. The receptors derive from a human donor in good health (CMV status not recorded). Some clones in this sample may be carry-over from other donors' samples.

The chain combines TRBV7-3 with TRBJ2-7, with 11 nucleotides matching TRBD1. V was clipped by 6 bases and J by 4 bases; unmatched bases: 11. The germline V gene has CDR1 SGHTA and CDR2 FQGTGA. The CDR3 runs 16 residues. The CDR3 sequence is CASRAPGQGVFYEQYF. As DNA, the CDR3 is TGTGCCAGCAGGGCGCCGGGACAGGGGGTTTTTTACGAGCAGTACTTC.

The table lists this clonotype with a few counts. At one end the junction does not follow the germline gene, possibly because of a read error. V usage is TRBV12-3 or TRBV12-4 and J usage is TRBJ1-1; D remains unclear. This CDR3 contains 8 residues. Here the CDR3 DNA reads TGTGCCAGCAGTGTGGACGGTTTT. Translation gives CASSVDGF.

The chain joins TRBV12-3 or TRBV12-4 to TRBJ1-2; D is unclear. The CDR3 is made up of 14 amino acids. V lost 4 bases and J 8 bases, leaving 17 bases between the germline ends. This CDR3 reads CASSSLGGKKGYTF. Written as DNA, the CDR3 is TGTGCCAGCAGTTCGTTGGGAGGAAAGAAAGGCTACACCTTC.

This clonotype was picked up a small number of times. This chain uses TRBV4-1 with TRBJ1-2; 10 nucleotides align to TRBD1. The V gene's germline CDR1 is MGHRA and CDR2 YSYEKL. CDR3 length equals 16 residues. J gave up 6 bases and V 0 bases, and 7 bases lay outside the gene matches. The DNA of the CDR3 is TGCGCCAGCAGCCAAGATCCAGGGGGGACAGGGGATGGCTACACCTTC. Translated, it gives CASSQDPGGTGDGYTF.

The CDR3 reads CASFVVGWGYEQYF. In nucleotides, the CDR3 is TGTGCCAGCTTTGTCGTCGGGTGGGGGTACGAGCAGTACTTC. The chain has TRBV6-1 and TRBJ2-7; D is tentatively TRBD1 or TRBD2 (5 bases each). The germline CDR1 and CDR2 sequences are MNHNS and SASEGT. CDR3 length: 14 amino acids. V was shortened by 8 bases and J by 4 bases, with 18 bases between the two germline ends.

The chain has TRBV6-2 or TRBV6-3 and TRBJ2-5; perhaps TRBD1 as D (5 bases). This CDR3 contains 11 residues. The V gene's germline CDR1 is MNHEY and CDR2 SVGEGT. Trimming stripped 6 bases from V and 7 bases from J, with 9 bases between. The CDR3 sequence is CASSIDRTQYF. The CDR3 DNA is TGTGCCAGCAGCATCGACAGGACCCAGTACTTC.

J is TRBJ1-4 and V is TRBV7-9, with a possible D match to TRBD1 (5 bases). This CDR3 has 15 residues. V lost 3 bases and J 4 bases, leaving 12 bases between the germline ends. Germline V gene data show CDR1 as SEHNR and CDR2 as FQNEAQ (reference sequence). This CDR3 reads CASSFNPQGNEKLFF. The DNA for the CDR3 is TGTGCCAGCAGCTTTAATCCGCAGGGTAATGAAAAACTGTTTTTT.

The chain joins TRBV19 to TRBJ1-1, with D perhaps TRBD1 (6 bases). This CDR3 contains 16 residues. Germline V gene data show CDR1 as LNHDA and CDR2 as SQIVND (reference sequence). Between the trimmed V and J ends, which lost 5 bases and 0 bases, there was a span of 16 bases. CDR3 DNA sequence: TGTGCCAGTAGTCTTATACAGGGAGGAATGAACACTGAAGCTTTCTTT. Translated, it gives CASSLIQGGMNTEAFF.

This clonotype was seen only a few times. V usage is TRBV27 and J usage is TRBJ1-4, with TRBD1 matching over 9 bases. Germline V gene lookup returns CDR1 MNHEY and CDR2 SMNVEV (reference sequence). J lost 7 bases, V lost 6 bases, and 6 bases had no gene match. This CDR3 has 14 amino acids. The chain's CDR3 is CASRGQGIIEKLFF. CDR3 nucleotide sequence: TGTGCCAGCAGAGGACAGGGGATTATTGAAAAACTGTTTTTT. Variable domain in full (rest from reference TRBV27 and TRBJ1-4): EAQVTQNPRYLITVTGKKLTVTCSQNMNHEYMSWYRQDPGLGLRQIYYSMNVEVTDKGDVPEGYKVSRKEKRNFPLILESPSPNQTSLYFCASRGQGIIEKLFFGSGTQLSVL.

This chain links TRBV6-5 with TRBJ2-7; tentative D call: TRBD1 (5 bases). Germline V gene lookup returns CDR1 MNHEY and CDR2 SVGAGI. This CDR3 is built from 14 residues. CDR3 protein: CASIYHCTPGEGDV. The CDR3 region has the DNA TGTGCCAGCATCTACCACTGCACCCCGGGTGAAGGGGACGTC.

The chain is built from TRBV4-1 and TRBJ2-2; D may correspond to TRBD1 or TRBD2 (6 bases each). Germline V lookup: CDR1 MGHRA, CDR2 YSYEKL. The CDR3 length is 17 residues. With 3 bases removed from V and 1 base from J, the gap between germline ends came to 15 bases. The CDR3 DNA sequence: TGCGCCAGCAGCCACCCCCGCGGGACACAGAACACCGGGGAGCTGTTTTTT. Translating it yields CASSHPRGTQNTGELFF.

The V call is TRBV9, the J call TRBJ1-1; no definite D call. The CDR3 loop spans 12 amino acids. Between the trimmed V and J ends, which lost 4 bases and 7 bases, there was a span of 11 bases. From germline, CDR1 is SGDLS and CDR2 YYNGEE. CDR3 region: CASSPSELEAFF. The CDR3 region has the DNA TGTGCCAGCAGCCCTTCGGAGCTTGAAGCTTTCTTT.

This clonotype was seen more than once but under ten times. This chain joins TRBV7-6 and TRBJ2-1, with 7 bases that match TRBD2. Germline V lookup: CDR1 SGHVS, CDR2 FNYEAQ. This CDR3 spans 15 amino acids. Losses at the gene ends were 0 bases for V and 7 bases for J; bases not matched to a gene: 6. CDR3 DNA: TGTGCCAGCAGCTTAGCGGGGGTCGGGAGGAATGAGCAGTTCTTC. The encoded protein is CASSLAGVGRNEQFF.

This clonotype was detected a few times. The V call is TRBV4-3, the J call TRBJ1-1; D may be TRBD1 (6 bases). The CDR3 is made up of 14 amino acids. The V gene lost 3 bases and the J gene lost 4 bases, with 12 bases spanning the gap. CDR1 and CDR2 from the germline V gene are LGHNA and YSLEER. The CDR3 loop reads CASSQVQGPTEAFF. In DNA form, the CDR3 reads TGCGCCAGCAGCCAGGTACAGGGTCCCACTGAAGCTTTCTTT.

This clonotype has just one count. The chain's CDR3 is CASNLGATEAFF. The CDR3 nucleotides read TGTGCCAGTAATCTTGGAGCCACTGAAGCTTTCTTT. This chain links TRBV19 with TRBJ1-1; D gene uncertain. Germline-derived CDR1 and CDR2 are LNHDA and SQIVND (reference sequence). Trimming left V 7 bases short and J 4 bases short, with 10 bases between. The CDR3 is 12 residues long. The full variable domain, with the rest looked up from reference TRBV19 and TRBJ1-1, is DGGITQSPKYLFRKEGQNVTLSCEQNLNHDAMYWYRQDPGQGLRLIYYSQIVNDFQKGDIAEGYSVSREKKESFPLTVTSAQKNPTAFYLCASNLGATEAFFGQGTRLTVV.

J is TRBJ2-1 and V is TRBV7-6; no clear D. The CDR3 has 17 amino acids. The germline V and J ends were trimmed by 1 base and 0 bases, with 13 bases remaining between them. CDR1 is SGHVS and CDR2 is FNYEAQ in the germline V gene. CDR3 amino acids: CASSLEDPYRSYNEQFF. In nucleotides, the CDR3 is TGTGCCAGCAGCTTAGAGGACCCCTACCGCTCCTACAATGAGCAGTTCTTC.

Here the CDR3 reads CASSYPFHRGKMGNTIYF. In nucleotides, the CDR3 is TGTGCCAGCAGTTACCCTTTTCACAGGGGGAAAATGGGAAACACCATATATTTT. The V call is TRBV6-5, the J call TRBJ1-3; TRBD1 matches at 8 bases. The CDR3 spans 18 residues. CDR1 is MNHEY and CDR2 is SVGAGI in the germline V gene. V trimming: 2 bases; J trimming: 4 bases; junction bases outside the gene matches: 13.

A few counts support this clonotype. This chain's CDR3 is CASSSFGLNTEAFF. For the CDR3, the DNA is TGTGCCAGCAGCTCATTCGGGCTGAACACTGAAGCTTTCTTT. This chain joins TRBV7-9 and TRBJ1-1; D not resolved. V gave up 4 bases and J gave up 0 bases, with 9 bases separating them. The CDR3 spans 14 residues. Germline CDR1 is SEHNR and CDR2 is FQNEAQ (reference sequence).

This clonotype was seen a few times. J is TRBJ2-7 and V is TRBV24-1, with D tentatively TRBD1 (6 bases). The V gene lost 3 bases and the J gene lost 7 bases, with 21 bases spanning the gap. Germline assignment: CDR1 KGHDR and CDR2 SFDVKD. CDR3 length: 16 residues. CDR3 residues: CATSDQLTGRWWEQYV. CDR3 DNA: TGTGCCACCAGTGATCAACTAACAGGGCGATGGTGGGAGCAGTACGTC.

Only a few counts were recorded for this clonotype. The rearrangement joins TRBV2 to TRBJ1-2; D call uncertain. V was pared by 5 bases and J by 2 bases, with 15 bases between. Germline values: CDR1 SNHLY, CDR2 FYNNEI. The CDR3 loop spans 15 amino acids. CDR3 nucleotides: TGTGCCAGCAGTACCATGAGGGTGGACAACTATGGCTACACCTTC. Protein product: CASSTMRVDNYGYTF.

The chain combines TRBV5-1 with TRBJ2-5, with D possibly being TRBD1 or TRBD2 (5 bases each). V lost 3 bases and J lost 1, with 28 bases in between. Per germline, CDR1 SGHRS and CDR2 YFSETQ. CDR3 size: 20 residues. CDR3 nucleotide sequence: TGCGCCAGCAGCTCCCCCGGGACGGAAAACGAACCTAGGATCCAAGAGACCCAGTACTTC. It encodes CASSSPGTENEPRIQETQYF.

The genes are TRBV7-9 and TRBJ1-1, with 9 bases fitting TRBD1. The CDR3 spans 13 residues. Germline trimming cut 6 bases from V and 7 bases from J; bases unmatched to any gene: 6. Germline V gene sequence: CDR1 SEHNR, CDR2 FQNEAQ (reference sequence). The CDR3 DNA is TGTGCCAGCAGTTGGGACAGGGTCAATGAAGCTTTCTTT. Its protein product is CASSWDRVNEAFF. The whole variable domain, remainder taken from reference TRBV7-9 and TRBJ1-1, is DTGVSQNPRHKITKRGQNVTFRCDPISEHNRLYWYRQTLGQGPEFLTYFQNEAQLEKSRLLSDRFSAERPKGSFSTLEIQRTEQGDSAMYLCASSWDRVNEAFFGQGTRLTVV.

The chain recombines TRBV20-1 with TRBJ1-2, with TRBD1 matching 7 bases. The V gene's germline CDR1 is DFQATT and CDR2 SNEGSKA (reference sequence). V lost 4 bases and J lost 1; bases outside the gene matches: 12. The CDR3 length is 16 residues. The CDR3 sequence is CSAIHGGTEINYGYTF. The CDR3, as DNA: TGCAGTGCTATACATGGAGGGACAGAGATTAACTATGGCTACACCTTC.

The V gene is TRBV6-5, the J gene TRBJ1-4, with a tentative D call TRBD1 (5 bases). CDR3 length equals 14 residues. Germline CDR1 and CDR2: MNHEY and SVGAGI. Trimming stripped 0 bases from V and 7 bases from J, with 9 bases between. DNA of the CDR3: TGTGCCAGCAGTTACTCGCTCAGGGCTGAAAAACTGTTTTTT. This gives the protein CASSYSLRAEKLFF.

The chain couples TRBV6-2 or TRBV6-3 to TRBJ2-1, with 10 positions matching TRBD2. From germline, CDR1 is MNHEY and CDR2 SVGEGT. The trim removed 6 bases at V and 5 bases at J, leaving 7 bases unmatched. The CDR3 contains 15 residues. This CDR3 reads CASSSSGTSDNEQFF. In DNA, the CDR3 is TGTGCCAGCAGCTCGTCCGGGACTAGCGACAATGAGCAGTTCTTC.

This clonotype was seen at least ten times. The chain couples TRBV7-2 to TRBJ2-3; TRBD2 matches at 15 bases. The V segment lost 3 bases and the J segment 2 bases; nucleotides outside the gene matches: 6. The germline V gene has CDR1 SGHTA and CDR2 FQGNSA. The CDR3 has 18 amino acids. The chain's CDR3 is CASSFSGTSGGPTDTQYF. CDR3 DNA: TGTGCCAGCAGCTTCTCCGGGACTAGCGGGGGGCCCACAGATACGCAGTATTTT.

This clonotype showed up just a few times. The chain has TRBV12-3 or TRBV12-4 and TRBJ2-2, with 9 positions matching TRBD1. V was pared by 5 bases and J by 2 bases, with 3 bases of the junction left unmatched. The CDR3 length is 15 residues. The CDR3 here is CASSTTGGNTGELFF. In DNA, the CDR3 is TGTGCCAGCAGTACCACAGGGGGCAACACCGGGGAGCTGTTTTTT.